The 22 T cell receptor beta chains in this list originate from one sample, sequenced in a study of shared clonotypes between healthy human individuals. Data came from immunoSEQ multiplex PCR; TCRdb stores just in-frame clones and leaves some out. This table holds about 980,000 clones, around three quarters found once. Sequencing used memory CD4+ T cells sorted from blood. As to subset: CD45RA-negative fraction. The receptors stem from a man younger than 35 in good health.

The table lists this clone with a few counts. The gene calls are TRBV5-1 and TRBJ1-1; D is perhaps TRBD1 (5 bases). The CDR3 runs 14 residues. Trimming left V 4 bases short and J 1 base short, with 11 bases between. Looked up from germline, CDR1 is SGHRS and CDR2 is YFSETQ. The CDR3 here is CASSGRTWNTEAFF. The CDR3 DNA reads TGCGCCAGCAGCGGAAGGACATGGAACACTGAAGCTTTCTTT.

In its sample, this clone was seen many times. The J gene is TRBJ2-3, the V gene TRBV4-3; TRBD2 aligns across 8 bases. The V and J ends lost 0 bases and 6 bases, in that order; junction bases with no gene match: 5. The CDR3 runs 15 residues. Germline CDR1 reads LGHNA; CDR2 reads YSLEER. CDR3 protein: CASSQDPGGHDTQYF. In DNA, the CDR3 is TGCGCCAGCAGCCAAGACCCGGGAGGGCATGATACGCAGTATTTT.

The chain combines TRBV6-6 with TRBJ2-3; TRBD1 matches 8 bases. This CDR3 has 14 residues. Germline values: CDR1 MNHNY, CDR2 SVGAGI (reference sequence). The V gene end was trimmed by 5 bases and the J gene end by 5 bases; junction bases not matched to a gene: 6. CDR3 coding DNA: TGTGCCAGCAGTATACAGGGGGTCAGAGATACGCAGTATTTT. Translated, it gives CASSIQGVRDTQYF.

The chain combines TRBV6-5 with TRBJ2-7; TRBD1 aligns across 9 bases. This CDR3 has 13 residues. V lost 6 bases and J lost 7; bases outside the gene matches: 7. Looked up from germline, CDR1 is MNHEY and CDR2 is SVGAGI. The CDR3 DNA reads as TGTGCCAGCAGAGGGACAGGGCCTTTTGAGCAGTACTTC. Translation gives CASRGTGPFEQYF.

The rearrangement joins TRBV6-6 to TRBJ2-1; 9 bases are a match to TRBD2. Germline CDR1 is MNHNY and CDR2 is SVGAGI (reference sequence). J was trimmed by 5 bases and V by 7 bases; bases with no gene match: 6. The length of the CDR3 is 14 residues. This chain's CDR3 is CASTSSGRNNEQFF. CDR3 bases: TGTGCCAGCACTTCGAGCGGGAGGAACAATGAGCAGTTCTTC.

The chain combines TRBV5-4 with TRBJ1-1; 9 bases agree with TRBD1. This CDR3 is 15 amino acids long. CDR1 and CDR2 (germline): SGHNT, YYREEE (reference sequence). Trimming took 3 bases from V and 3 from J; bases not matched to a gene: 6. The CDR3 nucleotides read TGTGCCAGCAGCTCACCACAGGGGGCGGACACTGAAGCTTTCTTT. The encoded protein is CASSSPQGADTEAFF.

The chain couples TRBV28 to TRBJ1-2; D possibly corresponds to TRBD1 (5 bases). The CDR3 covers 14 residues. The germline V gene encodes CDR1 MDHEN and CDR2 SYDVKM. V was trimmed by 6 bases and J by 4 bases, leaving 15 bases between them. The CDR3 loop reads CASRGEGKGYGYTF. In DNA, the CDR3 is TGTGCCAGCAGGGGGGAAGGAAAGGGCTATGGCTACACCTTC.

The rearrangement uses TRBV5-1 and TRBJ2-3, with TRBD2 identical over 7 bases. The CDR3 has 14 amino acids. The trim removed 4 bases at V and 5 bases at J, leaving 7 bases unmatched. Germline values: CDR1 SGHRS, CDR2 YFSETQ. The CDR3 DNA reads TGCGCCAGCAGCGCCCGGACTAGTGGAGATACGCAGTATTTT. Protein product: CASSARTSGDTQYF.

This clone was recorded a few times. The chain links TRBV7-9 to TRBJ1-5; D gene uncertain. The CDR3 consists of 13 residues. CDR1 SEHNR and CDR2 FQNEAQ come from the germline V gene (reference sequence). V lost 3 bases, J lost 9 bases, and 12 bases lay in between. The CDR3 bases are TGTGCCAGCAGCTTTTCGGGCCCGGTGCCCCAGCATTTT. Its translation is CASSFSGPVPQHF.

This clone came up once. The chain combines TRBV11-2 with TRBJ2-7; D call uncertain. V was cut by 2 bases and J by 5 bases, with 7 bases left in between. Germline V gene sequence: CDR1 SGHAT, CDR2 FQNNGV. The CDR3 loop spans 12 amino acids. Written as DNA, the CDR3 is TGTGCCAGCAGCTTAAAAGGAGACGAGCAGTACTTC. Residues: CASSLKGDEQYF.

The chain carries TRBV28 and TRBJ2-2; TRBD2 might be the D (5 bases). Between the trimmed V and J ends, which lost 1 base and 4 bases, there was a span of 10 bases. CDR3 length equals 15 residues. Germline V lookup: CDR1 MDHEN, CDR2 SYDVKM. The CDR3 region is CASSLYGVGTGELFF. The CDR3, as DNA: TGTGCCAGCAGTTTATACGGGGTTGGCACCGGGGAGCTGTTTTTT.

V is TRBV11-2 and J is TRBJ1-1, with no clear D. V lost 5 bases, J lost 0 bases, and 10 bases lay in between. Germline assignment: CDR1 SGHAT and CDR2 FQNNGV. The CDR3 spans 14 residues. CDR3 in amino acids: CASSPQYMNTEAFF. The CDR3 nucleotides are TGTGCCAGCAGCCCCCAGTACATGAACACTGAAGCTTTCTTT. Full variable domain (rest looked up from reference TRBV11-2 and TRBJ1-1): EAGVAQSPRYKIIEKRQSVAFWCNPISGHATLYWYQQILGQGPKLLIQFQNNGVVDDSQLPKDRFSAERLKGVDSTLKIQPAKLEDSAVYLCASSPQYMNTEAFFGQGTRLTVV.

V is TRBV5-6 and J is TRBJ2-7; perhaps TRBD1 as D (5 bases). In germline, CDR1 is SGHDT, CDR2 YYEEEE. Trimming left V 5 bases short and J 7 bases short, with 16 bases between. This CDR3 contains 13 residues. CDR3 DNA sequence: TGTGCCAGCAGTTTGATGGGGTCAGGGGAGCAGTACTTC. It is translated as CASSLMGSGEQYF.

This chain uses TRBV5-6 with TRBJ2-7; 7 bases align to TRBD1. CDR1 and CDR2 from the germline V gene are SGHDT and YYEEEE. Germline trimming cut 0 bases from V and 5 bases from J; bases unmatched to any gene: 8. This CDR3 is 15 amino acids long. In DNA, the CDR3 is TGTGCCAGCAGCTTGGGCGGCAGGGGGTATCACGAGCAGTACTTC. This codes for CASSLGGRGYHEQYF.

The chain couples TRBV7-2 to TRBJ2-7; 9 bases are shared with TRBD1. Germline lookup yields CDR1 SGHTA and CDR2 FQGNSA. The CDR3 runs to 15 residues. The V segment lost 5 bases and the J segment 4 bases; nucleotides outside the gene matches: 9. CDR3 in amino acids: CASSQGQGLFYEQYF. The CDR3 nucleotides read TGTGCCAGCAGCCAGGGACAGGGCCTTTTTTACGAGCAGTACTTC.

The V gene is TRBV10-1, the J gene TRBJ2-1, with a tentative D call TRBD1 (6 bases). The CDR3 runs 12 residues. Trimming pared 2 bases from V and 10 bases from J, leaving 9 bases between. Germline CDR1 WNHNN, CDR2 SYGVQD (reference sequence). The chain's CDR3 is CASSETRGEQFF. The DNA of the CDR3 is TGCGCCAGCAGTGAGACGAGGGGGGAGCAGTTCTTC.

V usage is TRBV5-4 and J usage is TRBJ2-6, with 11 bases identical to TRBD1. The germline V gene encodes CDR1 SGHNT and CDR2 YYREEE (reference sequence). V shed 4 bases, J shed 0 bases, and the junction held 3 bases outside the gene matches. CDR3 length: 17 amino acids. The CDR3 coding sequence is TGTGCCAGCAGCCTTGGACAGGGGGCCTCTGGGGCCAACGTCCTGACTTTC. Translated, it gives CASSLGQGASGANVLTF.

This chain links TRBV5-1 with TRBJ1-1; D ambiguous. Trimming pared 4 bases from V and 8 bases from J, leaving 21 bases between. Germline V gives CDR1 SGHRS, CDR2 YFSETQ. This CDR3 contains 15 residues. The CDR3 region has the DNA TGCGCCAGCAGCGCCGACGTACGCCCCAATGGAGAAGCTTTCTTT. Amino acids: CASSADVRPNGEAFF.

The J gene is TRBJ1-2, the V gene TRBV19; possibly TRBD1 for D (5 bases). With 7 bases removed from V and 4 bases from J, the gap between germline ends came to 13 bases. Germline V gives CDR1 LNHDA, CDR2 SQIVND (reference sequence). The CDR3 covers 13 residues. DNA for the CDR3: TGTGCCAGTACGGGACGGTCAGTCTATGGCTACACCTTC. Encoded protein: CASTGRSVYGYTF.

This chain links TRBV6-1 with TRBJ1-1; no firm D call. V lost 5 bases and J lost 7, with 14 bases in between. CDR1 and CDR2 from the germline V gene are MNHNS and SASEGT. This CDR3 is 13 amino acids long. CDR3 DNA: TGTGCCAGCAGTATTACGGAGGGCAGTGAAGCTTTCTTT. Protein: CASSITEGSEAFF.

The chain couples TRBV5-6 to TRBJ2-5; D remains unclear. CDR3 length: 15 residues. From germline, CDR1 is SGHDT and CDR2 YYEEEE. Trimming pared 0 bases from V and 5 bases from J, leaving 14 bases between. CDR3 DNA sequence: TGTGCCAGCAGCTTGGGATATGGGATAGTCGAGACCCAGTACTTC. Amino acid sequence: CASSLGYGIVETQYF. Full variable domain (outside the CDR3, taken from reference TRBV5-6 and TRBJ2-5): DAGVTQSPTHLIKTRGQQVTLRCSPKSGHDTVSWYQQALGQGPQFIFQYYEEEERQRGNFPDRFSGHQFPNYSSELNVNALLLGDSALYLCASSLGYGIVETQYFGPGTRLLVL.

This clone was seen just once. This chain uses TRBV5-5 with TRBJ2-5, with 7 bases fitting TRBD1. Germline V gives CDR1 SGHKS, CDR2 YYEKEE (reference sequence). This CDR3 spans 14 amino acids. V dropped 5 bases and J dropped 5; count of bases not matched to a gene: 9. The DNA for the CDR3 is TGTGCCAGCAGGCGACAGGGAGTCGGCGAGACCCAGTACTTC. Translating gives CASRRQGVGETQYF.